The T cell receptor (beta chain) described here comes from a study of T-cell reconstitution after alpha-beta-depleted transplantation in children. The ends were cut back, 8 bases at V and 5 bases at J, with 24 bases in the middle. The CDR3 is made up of 15 amino acids. Germline-derived CDR1 and CDR2 are SQVTM and ANQGSEA. Unique molecular identifiers tagged the TCRbeta library. TCRdb analysed the PCR reads with MiXCR anew, one entry per CDR3 protein. The table lists about 120,000 distinct CDR3 sequences, about 9.4% of them singletons, with 6.5% to 9.5% in the top ten. The sample holds many counts of this clonotype.

The sequence was collected from a human donor who donated a stem cell graft to a child with acute lymphoblastic leukemia. The chain is built from TRBV29-1 and TRBJ2-5, with D tentatively TRBD2 (5 bases). The starting material was PBMCs from the stem cell graft donor, obtained from the stem cell graft. CDR3 region: CSCAASRPLKETQYF. CDR3 nucleotide sequence: TGCAGCTGTGCGGCTAGCCGTCCCCTAAAGGAGACCCAGTACTTC.